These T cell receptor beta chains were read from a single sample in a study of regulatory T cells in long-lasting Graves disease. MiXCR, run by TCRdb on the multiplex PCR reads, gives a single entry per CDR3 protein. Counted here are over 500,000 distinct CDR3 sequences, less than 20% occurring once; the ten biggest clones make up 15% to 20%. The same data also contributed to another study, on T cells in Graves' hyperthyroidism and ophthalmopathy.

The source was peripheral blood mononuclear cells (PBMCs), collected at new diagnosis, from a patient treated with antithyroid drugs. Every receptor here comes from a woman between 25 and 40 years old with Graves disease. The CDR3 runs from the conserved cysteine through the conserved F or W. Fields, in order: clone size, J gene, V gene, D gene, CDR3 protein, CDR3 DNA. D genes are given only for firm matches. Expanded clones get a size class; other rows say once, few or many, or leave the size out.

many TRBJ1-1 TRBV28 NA CASSLSGTGFTEAFF TGTGCCAGCAGTTTATCAGGGACCGGTTTCACTGAAGCTTTCTTT
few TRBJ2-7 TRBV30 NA CAGWGDTYEQYF TGTGCCGGGTGGGGGGATACCTACGAGCAGTACTTC
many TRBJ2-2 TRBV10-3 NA CAISANTGELFF TGTGCCATCAGTGCGAACACCGGGGAGCTGTTTTTT
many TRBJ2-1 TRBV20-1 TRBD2 CSARAVWAGDSGNEQFF TGCAGTGCTAGAGCGGTTTGGGCGGGAGACTCGGGGAATGAGCAGTTCTTC
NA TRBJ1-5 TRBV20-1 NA CSAVKLDRNSNQPQHF TGCAGTGCTGTTAAGTTGGACAGAAATAGCAATCAGCCCCAGCATTTT
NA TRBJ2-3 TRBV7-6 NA CASSSRPYLGDTQYF TGTGCCAGCAGCTCAAGGCCCTACCTGGGGGATACGCAGTATTTT
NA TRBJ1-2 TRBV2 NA CASTEGYSRYTF TGTGCCAGCACCGAGGGGTATTCGCGCTACACCTTC
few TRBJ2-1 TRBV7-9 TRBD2 CASSLLASGSFEQFF TGTGCCAGCAGCCTATTGGCTAGCGGGAGTTTTGAGCAGTTCTTC
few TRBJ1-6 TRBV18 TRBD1 CASSPGTGSSPLHF TGTGCCAGCTCACCCGGGACAGGGTCTTCACCCCTCCACTTT
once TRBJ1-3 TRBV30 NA CAWSGFSGNTIYF TGTGCCTGGAGTGGGTTTTCTGGAAACACCATATATTTT
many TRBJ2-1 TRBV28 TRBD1 CASSLNRDRGHNEQFF TGTGCCAGCAGCTTAAACCGGGACAGGGGACACAATGAGCAGTTCTTC
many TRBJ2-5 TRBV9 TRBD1 CASSVERQGARETQYF TGTGCCAGCAGCGTAGAGAGACAGGGGGCTCGGGAGACCCAGTACTTC
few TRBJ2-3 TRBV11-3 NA CASSAGLVSSTDTQYF TGTGCCAGCAGCGCCGGCCTGGTCTCTAGCACAGATACGCAGTATTTT
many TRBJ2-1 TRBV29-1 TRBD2 CSAQDGTSSYNEQFF TGCAGCGCCCAGGACGGGACTAGCTCCTACAATGAGCAGTTCTTC
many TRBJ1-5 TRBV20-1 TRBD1 CSANRDSDQYSNQPQHF TGCAGTGCCAACCGGGACAGCGATCAATATAGCAATCAGCCCCAGCATTTT
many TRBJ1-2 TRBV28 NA CASSFNYGYTF TGTGCCAGCAGTTTTAACTATGGCTACACCTTC
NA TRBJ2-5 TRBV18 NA CASTPGLQETQYF TGTGCCAGCACCCCGGGGCTCCAAGAGACCCAGTACTTC
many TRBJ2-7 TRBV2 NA CASSIGTLYEQYF TGTGCCAGCAGTATCGGCACCCTCTACGAGCAGTACTTC
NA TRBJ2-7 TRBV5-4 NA CASSSSRLGSYEQYF TGTGCCAGCAGCTCCTCGAGACTAGGCTCCTACGAGCAGTACTTC
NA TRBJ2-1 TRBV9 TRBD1 CASSVSDRTGAGIEQFF TGTGCCAGCAGCGTAAGTGACCGGACAGGGGCAGGCATTGAGCAGTTCTTC
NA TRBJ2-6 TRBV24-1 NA CATSDGANVLTF TGTGCCACCAGTGATGGGGCCAACGTCCTGACTTTC
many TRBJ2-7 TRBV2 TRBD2 CASSMGLGTYEQYF TGTGCCAGCAGCATGGGACTAGGGACCTACGAGCAGTACTTC
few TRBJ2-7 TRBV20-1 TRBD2 CSARGLAGRPYEQYF TGCAGTGCCAGAGGGTTAGCGGGCAGACCCTACGAGCAGTACTTC
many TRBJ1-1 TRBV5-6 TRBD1 CASSLRDRYTEAFF TGTGCCAGCAGCTTGCGGGACAGGTACACTGAAGCTTTCTTT
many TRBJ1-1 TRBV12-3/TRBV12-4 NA CASSFYSDEAFF TGTGCCAGCAGTTTTTACAGTGATGAAGCTTTCTTT
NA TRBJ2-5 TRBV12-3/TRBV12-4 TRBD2 CASSLFDREAQYF TGTGCCAGCAGTTTGTTCGACCGGGAGGCCCAGTACTTC
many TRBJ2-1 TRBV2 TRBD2 CASSDPTSGRPTGLSNEQFF TGTGCCAGCAGTGATCCGACTAGCGGGAGGCCCACAGGCCTTTCCAATGAGCAGTTCTTC
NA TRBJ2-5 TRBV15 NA CATSRATSPQETQYF TGTGCCACCAGCAGAGCGACTTCTCCCCAAGAGACCCAGTACTTC
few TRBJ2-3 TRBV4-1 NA CASSQEREGGTDTQYF TGCGCCAGCAGCCAAGAGCGGGAAGGCGGCACAGATACGCAGTATTTT
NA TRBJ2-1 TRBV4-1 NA CASSHDPVEGSYNEQFF TGCGCCAGCAGCCATGACCCGGTCGAGGGTTCCTACAATGAGCAGTTCTTC
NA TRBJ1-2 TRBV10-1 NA CASRKERLHLQNYGYTF TGCGCCAGCAGGAAGGAGCGCCTACATCTCCAAAACTATGGCTACACCTTC
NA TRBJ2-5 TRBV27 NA CASSSIRQAQETQYF TGTGCCAGCAGTTCAATCCGACAGGCTCAAGAGACCCAGTACTTC
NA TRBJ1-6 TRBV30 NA CAWSVLAGSPLHF TGTGCCTGGAGTGTATTAGCGGGTTCACCCCTCCACTTT
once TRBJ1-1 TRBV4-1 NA CASSQELSRTEAFF TGCGCCAGCAGCCAAGAACTCTCACGGACTGAAGCTTTCTTT
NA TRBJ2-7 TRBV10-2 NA CASSGGWYEQYF TGCGCCAGCAGCGGGGGCTGGTACGAGCAGTACTTC
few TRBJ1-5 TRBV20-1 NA CSARLSYSGPQHF TGCAGTGCTAGATTGAGTTACTCAGGGCCCCAGCATTTT
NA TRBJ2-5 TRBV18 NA CASSPPGRGQETQYF TGTGCCAGCTCACCGCCAGGGAGAGGCCAAGAGACCCAGTACTTC
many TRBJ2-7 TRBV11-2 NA CASSGRSSYEQYF TGTGCCAGCAGTGGTCGGAGCTCCTACGAGCAGTACTTC
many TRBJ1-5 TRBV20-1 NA CSARIPRGTNQPQHF TGCAGTGCTAGAATTCCCAGAGGAACCAATCAGCCCCAGCATTTT
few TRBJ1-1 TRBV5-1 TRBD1 CASSWTGGENTEAFF TGCGCCAGCAGCTGGACAGGGGGCGAGAACACTGAAGCTTTCTTT